Listed here are 7 T cell receptor beta chains from one sample, sequenced in a study of chemoradiotherapy in HPV16-positive cancers (dated by TCRdb to between 2022 and 2023). The library came from the immunoSEQ multiplex PCR assay. The source is immuneACCESS, and TCRdb retained only in-frame sequences with V and J called. Part of the clones is not carried over; for the studies checked, unresolved V genes explain less than half of this, and the remainder is unexplained. This sample lists about 14,000 clones; approximately 91% were detected once. The top ten constitute about 2.5% of the sample. The sequenced sample was blood, obtained from a patient who underwent chemoradiotherapy. These receptors all come from a human donor with HPV-associated anogenital cancer.

This clone was seen a single time. The chain recombines TRBV2 with TRBJ1-5; TRBD1 aligns across 8 bases. Germline CDR1 reads SNHLY; CDR2 reads FYNNEI. The CDR3 consists of 14 residues. Losses at the gene ends were 5 bases for V and 7 bases for J; bases not matched to a gene: 7. In nucleotides, the CDR3 is TGTGCCAGCAGTCGGGACAGGACAAACCAGCCCCAGCATTTT. This gives the protein CASSRDRTNQPQHF.

This clone was picked up one time. The chain links TRBV7-9 to TRBJ2-5; D is ambiguous. This CDR3 has 18 residues. Per germline, CDR1 SEHNR and CDR2 FQNEAQ (reference sequence). Trimming shortened V by 5 bases and J by 4 bases, and 26 bases separated the two germline ends. CDR3: CASSTPTRAHPLGETQYF. CDR3 nucleotides: TGTGCCAGCAGCACCCCAACAAGGGCTCACCCGCTGGGAGAGACCCAGTACTTC.

The J gene is TRBJ1-4, the V gene TRBV6-1; a possible D gene is TRBD1 (6 bases). The germline V gene encodes CDR1 MNHNS and CDR2 SASEGT. This CDR3 contains 15 residues. V shed 4 bases and J shed 8 bases, with 17 bases lying between them. CDR3 amino acids: CASSGGQGLGEKLFF. The CDR3 bases are TGTGCCAGCAGTGGCGGTCAGGGGTTAGGGGAAAAACTGTTTTTT.

V gene TRBV7-8 combines with J gene TRBJ1-2; D is possibly TRBD1 (5 bases). Trimming cost V 3 bases and J 4 bases, with 18 bases left between them. The CDR3 sequence is 16 residues long. The germline gives CDR1 SGHVS, CDR2 FQNEAQ. CDR3 residues: CASSFYLAGRSYGYTF. For the CDR3, the DNA is TGTGCCAGCAGCTTCTACTTAGCAGGGAGATCCTATGGCTACACCTTC.

The chain employs TRBV2 and TRBJ1-5; no definite D call. Germline V gives CDR1 SNHLY, CDR2 FYNNEI. The CDR3 is made up of 14 amino acids. Trimming stripped 8 bases from V and 0 bases from J, with 11 bases between. CDR3 sequence: CASGSQNSNQPQHF. CDR3 in DNA: TGTGCCAGCGGGTCACAGAATAGCAATCAGCCCCAGCATTTT.

This sequence joins TRBV7-2 and TRBJ2-3, with 11 bases matching TRBD2. Germline-derived CDR1 and CDR2 are SGHTA and FQGNSA. The CDR3 is made up of 18 amino acids. The junction had 8 bases not matched to a gene; V was cut back by 0 bases and J by 3 bases. The DNA of the CDR3 is TGTGCCAGCAGCTTAGCGCAAAGTAGCGGGGGGGCAACAGATACGCAGTATTTT. Residues: CASSLAQSSGGATDTQYF. The full variable domain, completed using reference TRBV7-2 and TRBJ2-3, is GAGVSQSPSNKVTEKGKDVELRCDPISGHTALYWYRQSLGQGLEFLIYFQGNSAPDKSGLPSDRFSAERTGGSVSTLTIQRTQQEDSAVYLCASSLAQSSGGATDTQYFGPGTRLTVL.

This chain connects TRBV9 to TRBJ1-2; 8 bases fit TRBD1. The V segment lost 3 bases and the J segment 2 bases; nucleotides outside the gene matches: 6. This CDR3 contains 15 residues. The germline gives CDR1 SGDLS, CDR2 YYNGEE. Here the CDR3 DNA reads TGTGCCAGCAGCGCCCGGACAGGGTCCAACTATGGCTACACCTTC. Translated, it gives CASSARTGSNYGYTF.